The rows below give T cell receptor beta chains drawn from one sample of a study of cytomegalovirus exposure and HLA in healthy donors. Clones were read by immunoSEQ multiplex PCR, and TCRdb kept only the in-frame ones, dropping some. The data contain about 70,000 clones, around 69% of them singletons. Material for sequencing was PBMCs. These receptors all stem from a human donor in good health. The CDR3 runs from the conserved cysteine through the conserved F or W. A D gene is named only where the DNA matches it firmly. Only part of the rows carry a size: once, few, many, or a class if the clone is expanded.

j_gene,abundance,v_gene,d_gene,CDR3nt,CDR3aa
TRBJ2-3,-,TRBV18,TRBD1,TGTGCCAGCTCACCAGGGACAGGGAGTACAGATACGCAGTATTTT,CASSPGTGSTDTQYF
TRBJ2-1,-,TRBV28,TRBD1,TGTGCCAGCAGCGGGACAGGGCCTTACAATGAGCAGTTCTTC,CASSGTGPYNEQFF
TRBJ1-5,-,TRBV11-2,TRBD1,TGTGCCAGCAGCCAGGACAGGGTTCAGCCCCAGCATTTT,CASSQDRVQPQHF
TRBJ2-1,-,TRBV5-1,-,TGCGCCAGCAGCTCAGCGGTCTACTCCTACAATGAGCAGTTCTTC,CASSSAVYSYNEQFF
TRBJ2-7,-,TRBV9,-,TGTGCCAGCAGCGTAGGGGGCGGGGATTACGAGCAGTACTTC,CASSVGGGDYEQYF
TRBJ2-3,-,TRBV5-1,TRBD2,TGCGCCAGCAGCTTTCTTTCAGCGGGGGATACGCAGTATTTT,CASSFLSAGDTQYF
TRBJ2-7,-,TRBV6-6,-,TGTGCCAGCAGATACAGAGATCCCTACGAGCAGTACTTC,CASRYRDPYEQYF
TRBJ1-5,-,TRBV7-8,-,TGTGCCAGCAGCTTAGGTACGAGTTATCAGCCCCAGCATTTT,CASSLGTSYQPQHF
TRBJ2-7,-,TRBV7-2,-,TGTGCCAGCATCGATGGGACATACAGAAGCTCCTACGAGCAGTACTTC,CASIDGTYRSSYEQYF
TRBJ1-1,-,TRBV5-5,-,TGTGCCAGCAGCTCAGCCGGGGACACCTTACGAGCTTTCTTT,CASSSAGDTLRAFF
TRBJ1-2,-,TRBV23-1,TRBD1,TGCGCCAGCAGTCAAAAACAGGGGGATGGCTACACCTTC,CASSQKQGDGYTF
TRBJ2-3,-,TRBV30,-,TGTGCCTGGAGTGTGGAGACTTTTAGCACAGATACGCAGTATTTT,CAWSVETFSTDTQYF
TRBJ2-1,-,TRBV9,-,TGTGCCAGCAGCCCTCTAGCTGGGGGAGGCAATGAGCAGTTCTTC,CASSPLAGGGNEQFF
TRBJ2-3,-,TRBV25-1,TRBD2,TGTGCCAGCGGATGGGCTAGCGGGGACCGAGATACGCAGTATTTT,CASGWASGDRDTQYF
TRBJ2-3,-,TRBV10-1,TRBD1,TGCGCCAGCAGTGAGCACTCGGGACAGGGCACAGATACGCAGTATTTT,CASSEHSGQGTDTQYF
TRBJ2-1,once,TRBV5-6,-,TGTGCCAGCAGCACGGGACTTGGCAATGAGCAGTTCTTC,CASSTGLGNEQFF
TRBJ2-1,-,TRBV28,-,TGTGCCAGCAGTTTTCAGGGGCGCTACAATGAGCAGTTCTTC,CASSFQGRYNEQFF
TRBJ1-5,few,TRBV27,TRBD1,TGTGCCAGCAGTGCCAGGGGGAATAGCAATCAGCCCCAGCATTTT,CASSARGNSNQPQHF
TRBJ2-7,-,TRBV29-1,-,TGCAGCGTTTCTCAGGCCGGGAGCTCCTACGAGCAGTACTTC,CSVSQAGSSYEQYF
TRBJ1-1,-,TRBV20-1,TRBD1,TGCAGTGCTGACAGGGGTCATCGAGCTTTCTTT,CSADRGHRAFF
TRBJ2-7,few,TRBV6-4,-,TGTGCCAGCAGCCCGGACAGTTCCAGCTCCTACGAGCAGTACTTC,CASSPDSSSSYEQYF
TRBJ2-7,-,TRBV2,-,TGTGCCAGCGCAGGTTCCTACGAGCAGTACTTC,CASAGSYEQYF
TRBJ2-7,-,TRBV6-5,-,TGTGCCAGCAGTTACTCGGCTGGTTCCTACGAGCAGTACTTC,CASSYSAGSYEQYF
TRBJ2-5,-,TRBV7-9,-,TGTGCCAGCAGCACCCTTGCGGGCGTGAAAGAGACCCAGTACTTC,CASSTLAGVKETQYF
TRBJ1-2,-,TRBV9,TRBD1,TGTGCCAGCAGCGTAGAGGGGGCGGCCTATGGCTACACCTTC,CASSVEGAAYGYTF
TRBJ1-2,-,TRBV6-1,TRBD1,TGTGCCAGCAGTGAACCCGGGACAGGGTATGGCTACACCTTC,CASSEPGTGYGYTF
TRBJ2-1,once,TRBV11-2,TRBD2,TGTGCCAGCAGCCCCACGCGGGGGGCGAAAAATGAGCAGTTCTTC,CASSPTRGAKNEQFF
TRBJ1-5,medium-sized,TRBV25-1,-,TGTGCCAGCAGTGCGGGTGGAGAGCGTTTTCAGCCCCAGCATTTT,CASSAGGERFQPQHF
TRBJ2-1,-,TRBV28,TRBD2,TGTGCCAGCAGTTTCAGCGGGAGGGCCGATAATGAGCAGTTCTTC,CASSFSGRADNEQFF
TRBJ2-7,-,TRBV5-1,-,TGCGCCAGCAGCCTACAGGGCGGGTCCTACGAGCAGTACTTC,CASSLQGGSYEQYF
TRBJ2-5,-,TRBV11-2,-,TGTGCCAGCAGTCTAGCCGGACCCCAAGAGACCCAGTACTTC,CASSLAGPQETQYF
TRBJ2-7,once,TRBV6-5,TRBD2,TGTGCCAGCAGTCCGAGTAGCGGGAGGGCCTACGAGCAGTACTTC,CASSPSSGRAYEQYF
TRBJ2-7,-,TRBV10-3,TRBD1,TGTGCCATCAGCGACCGGACAGGCACTGTAGATCACTACGAGCAGTACTTC,CAISDRTGTVDHYEQYF
TRBJ1-5,-,TRBV5-1,-,TGCGCCAGCAGCCTAGGACAGCAGAATCAGCCCCAGCATTTT,CASSLGQQNQPQHF
TRBJ1-5,few,TRBV30,TRBD1,TGTGCCTGGAGCACCGGACAGGGGGCATTTCAGCCCCAGCATTTT,CAWSTGQGAFQPQHF
TRBJ1-3,few,TRBV6-1,-,TGTGCCAGCAGTGAATCGGGTTGGCGCGTTTCGGATTTT,CASSESGWRVSDF
TRBJ2-1,once,TRBV10-2,-,TGCGCCAGCAGTGGCCTCCGGGAGAGAGATGAGCAGTTCTTC,CASSGLRERDEQFF
TRBJ2-5,few,TRBV6-1,TRBD2,TGTGCCAGCACAGGGCTAGCGGGAGCAGAGACCCAGTACTTC,CASTGLAGAETQYF
TRBJ1-1,-,TRBV7-8,-,TGTGCCAGCAGCTTTAGGAACACTGAAGCTTTCTTT,CASSFRNTEAFF
TRBJ2-5,-,TRBV6-1,TRBD2,TGTGCCGCACGACTAGCGGGAGGGCAAGAGACCCAGTACTTC,CAARLAGGQETQYF
TRBJ2-7,few,TRBV10-1,-,TGCGCCAGCAGTGAGTTTAACAGCTTTGGGGAGCAGTACTTC,CASSEFNSFGEQYF
TRBJ2-1,once,TRBV19,TRBD1,TGTGCCAGTAGTCCCCGGACAGGCCCCAATGAGCAGTTCTTC,CASSPRTGPNEQFF
TRBJ2-5,-,TRBV6-6,TRBD2,TGTGCCAGCAGGATAGCGGGAGCGCAAGGGGCGCAGTACTTC,CASRIAGAQGAQYF
TRBJ1-2,-,TRBV21-1,-,TGTGCCAGCTTCGGACAGGGTGGCGGCTACACCTTC,CASFGQGGGYTF
TRBJ2-3,-,TRBV7-9,-,TGTGCCAGCAGAGCTAGCGCCCGCACAGATACGCAGTATTTT,CASRASARTDTQYF
TRBJ2-7,-,TRBV19,TRBD2,TGTGCCAGTAGCGGGACTACTCTCTCCTACGAGCAGTACTTC,CASSGTTLSYEQYF
TRBJ2-7,-,TRBV30,-,TGTGCCTGGAGCCCCTCGTTCGTCTACGAGCAGTACTTC,CAWSPSFVYEQYF
TRBJ2-7,-,TRBV5-1,TRBD2,TGCGCCAGCAGCTCACCCTCCGGGACTAACTCCTACGAGCAGTACTTC,CASSSPSGTNSYEQYF
TRBJ2-3,once,TRBV5-4,TRBD2,TGTGCCAGCAGCTTAAAACTAGCGGTCACAGATACGCAGTATTTT,CASSLKLAVTDTQYF
TRBJ1-4,once,TRBV9,TRBD1,TGTGCCAGCAGCGTCCTGGGACAGCCATATGAAAAACTGTTTTTT,CASSVLGQPYEKLFF